This T cell receptor beta chain originates from a study of beta chain features in type 1 diabetes. Whole-study findings and limits: High TCR expression in some cells could lead to their over-representation in cDNA sequencing. A closer apparent resemblance between naive, central memory and Treg TCRB repertoires was seen in patients than in healthy donors. A moderate, significant TCRB CDR3 shortening appeared in type 1 diabetes across four CD4+ subsets.

CD4+ naive, central memory, regulatory and stem cell-like memory subsets were isolated by sorting on CD45RO/CCR7/CD25/CD127/CD95/CD27. Expressed TCRB transcripts were sequenced because the isolated RNA had all been reverse transcribed beforehand. Sequenced by immunoSEQ multiplex PCR; TCRdb stores in-frame clones only, minus some. The sample lists some 150,000 clones, less than 15% occurring once. Note on this clone: The target antigen is unknown.

The V and J ends lost 3 bases and 4 bases respectively, with 9 bases between them. CDR1 and CDR2 from the germline V gene are SGHAT and FQNNGV. The CDR3 totals 13 residues. V is TRBV11-2 and J is TRBJ1-2; D is unresolved. This clonotype was sampled from a man between 18 and 35 years old with type 1 diabetes. The sample comprised central memory CD4+ T cells from blood. The CDR3 bases are TGTGCCAGCAGCTTGGGTAGTGGCTATGGCTACACCTTC. This translates into CASSLGSGYGYTF.